This T cell receptor (beta chain) emerged from a study of siplizumab effects on memory and regulatory T cells. Overall study findings and caveats: Roughly 75-97% of dividing CD4+ or CD8+ clones were without an attributable naive or memory phenotype. Under siplizumab, alloreactive sequences traced to unstimulated CD4+ memory cells were significantly reduced.

About this clone itself: What it recognizes is unknown.

Per sample, roughly 99,000 TCR templates were assayed. Profiling relied on immunoSEQ multiplex PCR, and the TCRdb table lists in-frame clones only, not all of them. The sample has some 110,000 clones, approximately 94% seen once. The source material was CD4+ T cells sorted from blood. The sequence was collected from a human donor in good health.

In DNA form, the CDR3 reads TGTGCCAGCAGCGTAATCCCAGGACTCGGGGTAGATACGCAGTATTTT. It translates to CASSVIPGLGVDTQYF. The gene calls are TRBV9 and TRBJ2-3, with TRBD2 as a possible D gene (5 bases). There are 16 residues in the CDR3. From germline, CDR1 is SGDLS and CDR2 YYNGEE. V was cut by 1 base and J by 5 bases, with 17 bases left in between.